This T cell receptor beta chain was captured by sequencing in a study of read filtering for tumor transcriptome and immune sequencing. In the study overall: The cohort had 17 to 20 men and about 15 women aged roughly 40 to 90, mean about 70 years. Per sample, TCR-region reads ranged about 3.5 to 11 million by IR-seq, roughly 80 to 1273 by RNA-seq.

Germline V lookup: CDR1 SGHRS, CDR2 YFSETQ. V shed 4 bases and J 1 base; nucleotides not matched to a gene: 4. This CDR3 has 14 residues. The library was built from about 370 ng RNA with molecular barcoded adaptors for alpha/delta and beta/gamma chains. MiXCR, run by TCRdb on the reads, gives a single entry per CDR3 protein. The sample yields 90,000 to 95,000 distinct CDR3 sequences, about 22% seen once. This chain joins TRBV5-1 and TRBJ1-1, with 7 positions matching TRBD1. The sequence derives from a donor aged 40 or older with multiple myeloma. Sequencing used a population of CD138-negative cells sorted from bone marrow. CDR3 sequence reads: CASSPTGSNTEAFF. CDR3 DNA: TGCGCCAGCAGCCCGACAGGGTCGAACACTGAAGCTTTCTTT.